The 25 T cell receptor beta chains listed next were all sequenced from one sample in a study of blood T cells in healthy people across ages. A J-beta primer mix and a sample-barcoded 5' primer were used in a second PCR of about 7 to 12 cycles. From the 5' RACE reads, TCRdb called clonotypes with MiXCR, one entry per CDR3 protein. This sample has about 1.7 million distinct CDR3 sequences, with 28% found just once. The specimen was blood. Receptor source: a woman aged 25-40 years in good health.

Many counts were recorded for this clonotype. The V gene is TRBV6-5, the J gene TRBJ2-5, with TRBD2 matching over 7 bases. The CDR3 is made up of 16 amino acids. Germline CDR1 reads MNHEY; CDR2 reads SVGAGI. J was trimmed by 4 bases and V by 4 bases; bases with no gene match: 12. The CDR3 DNA is TGTGCCAGCAGTTTCGGAACTAGCGCCCTTGGAGAGACCCAGTACTTC. Amino acid sequence: CASSFGTSALGETQYF.

This clonotype was recorded a few times. This rearrangement joins TRBV7-2 to TRBJ2-5; 15 bases line up with TRBD2. The CDR3 totals 17 residues. Trimming removed 5 bases from V and 2 bases from J; junction bases left unmatched: 6. The germline V gene encodes CDR1 SGHTA and CDR2 FQGNSA. The CDR3 nucleotides read TGTGCCAGCAGCCAAGGGACTAGCGGGGGGCCGCAAGAGACCCAGTACTTC. It specifies CASSQGTSGGPQETQYF. Combining the CDR3 with reference TRBV7-2 and TRBJ2-5 gives the whole variable domain GAGVSQSPSNKVTEKGKDVELRCDPISGHTALYWYRQSLGQGLEFLIYFQGNSAPDKSGLPSDRFSAERTGGSVSTLTIQRTQQEDSAVYLCASSQGTSGGPQETQYFGPGTRLLVL.

This clonotype has more than one count but fewer than ten. The chain combines TRBV7-6 with TRBJ1-2; D is ambiguous. Per the germline V gene, CDR1 is SGHVS and CDR2 is FNYEAQ. Trimming pared 5 bases from V and 0 bases from J, leaving 10 bases between. This CDR3 comprises 14 residues. The CDR3 region has the DNA TGTGCCAGCAGCCCCGACAATTCTAACTATGGCTACACCTTC. It encodes CASSPDNSNYGYTF.

Only a few counts were recorded for this clonotype. This chain uses TRBV10-2 with TRBJ2-5; 10 bases are shared with TRBD1. CDR3 size: 18 residues. CDR1 is WSHSY, CDR2 SAAADI, per germline. Germline trimming cut 3 bases from V and 4 bases from J; bases unmatched to any gene: 14. Here the CDR3 reads CASSDVDSETGGRETQYF. For the CDR3, the DNA is TGCGCCAGCAGTGATGTGGACTCTGAGACAGGGGGCCGAGAGACCCAGTACTTC.

This clonotype was recorded a few times. The CDR3 protein is CAWSVGRKLFF. The CDR3 nucleotides read TGTGCCTGGAGTGTAGGCAGAAAACTGTTTTTT. The V and J genes are TRBV30 and TRBJ1-4; D is unclear. In germline, CDR1 is GTSNPN, CDR2 SVGIG (reference sequence). This CDR3 comprises 11 residues. The germline V and J ends were trimmed by 0 bases and 10 bases, with 6 bases remaining between them.

As regards this clonotype: At one boundary the junction diverges from the germline segment, which might be a read error. The chain uses TRBV4-2 and TRBJ2-7; 7 positions match TRBD1. This CDR3 comprises 15 residues. Germline V gene lookup returns CDR1 LGHNA and CDR2 YNFKEQ. CDR3 DNA sequence: TGTGCCTGCAGCCAAGGGGGCCTGGGAACCTACGAGCAGTACTTC. Residues: CACSQGGLGTYEQYF.

The rearrangement uses TRBV12-3 or TRBV12-4 and TRBJ2-7, with 9 bases matching TRBD1. The V and J ends lost 5 bases and 4 bases, in that order; junction bases with no gene match: 9. CDR3 size: 15 residues. CDR3 nucleotide sequence: TGTGCCAGCAGTACGTACAGGGGGCTGGGGTACGAGCAGTACTTC. Translated, it gives CASSTYRGLGYEQYF.

The chain is built from TRBV6-1 and TRBJ1-6, with a tentative D call TRBD1 (6 bases). The V gene lost 3 bases and the J gene lost 8 bases, with 14 bases spanning the gap. This CDR3 comprises 15 residues. The germline CDR1 and CDR2 sequences are MNHNS and SASEGT. The CDR3 nucleotides are TGTGCCAGCAGTGAGCAACAGGGAGGACATTCACCCCTCCACTTT. Protein sequence: CASSEQQGGHSPLHF.

The chain couples TRBV7-9 to TRBJ1-3; D is uncertain. Trimming left V 4 bases short and J 3 bases short, with 19 bases between. CDR1 is SEHNR, CDR2 FQNEAQ, per germline (reference sequence). This CDR3 spans 17 amino acids. The CDR3 DNA follows: TGTGCCAGCAGCTACCCGGCCCTGGCGCACGATGGAAACACCATATATTTT. It encodes CASSYPALAHDGNTIYF. Full variable domain (rest looked up from reference TRBV7-9 and TRBJ1-3): DTGVSQNPRHKITKRGQNVTFRCDPISEHNRLYWYRQTLGQGPEFLTYFQNEAQLEKSRLLSDRFSAERPKGSFSTLEIQRTEQGDSAMYLCASSYPALAHDGNTIYFGEGSWLTVV.

This clonotype was counted only a few times. The CDR3 reads CATVPGQAHGNTEAFF. The CDR3 bases are TGTGCCACCGTCCCGGGACAGGCCCATGGAAACACTGAAGCTTTCTTT. The J gene is TRBJ1-1, the V gene TRBV21-1; the table's D call TRBD1 went unverified against the DNA. TRBV21-1 corresponds to a pseudogene. There are 16 residues in the CDR3.

Only a few counts were recorded for this clonotype. The chain has TRBV6-2 or TRBV6-3 and TRBJ2-7; possible D gene TRBD2, 6 bases. The germline CDR1 and CDR2 sequences are MNHEY and SVGEGT. V was shortened by 8 bases and J by 0 bases, with 17 bases between the two germline ends. The CDR3 spans 15 residues. In nucleotides, the CDR3 is TGTGCCAGCGGTCCGCAGCGGGCCAGCTCCTACGAGCAGTACTTC. Protein: CASGPQRASSYEQYF.

The chain joins TRBV2 to TRBJ1-2; no reliable D call. Trimming pared 7 bases from V and 5 bases from J, leaving 8 bases between. Germline V lookup: CDR1 SNHLY, CDR2 FYNNEI. This CDR3 has 11 residues. This CDR3 reads CASNEWYGYTF. CDR3 bases: TGTGCCAGCAATGAGTGGTATGGCTACACCTTC.

In this sample, this clonotype turned up a few times. V and J are TRBV3-1 and TRBJ2-5; 12 positions match TRBD2. With V trimmed by 6 bases and J by 5 bases, 13 bases remained unmatched. The CDR3 runs to 17 residues. Germline V gives CDR1 LGHDT, CDR2 YNNKEL (reference sequence). CDR3 nucleotides: TGTGCCAGCAGTCGGTCTGCGACTAGCGGGAGACGGGAGACCCAGTACTTC. It codes for CASSRSATSGRRETQYF.

This clonotype appeared many times. The rearrangement uses TRBV5-5 and TRBJ2-7; 8 bases align to TRBD1. CDR3 size: 16 residues. CDR1 is SGHKS, CDR2 YYEKEE, per germline (reference sequence). V shed 4 bases and J 0 bases; nucleotides not matched to a gene: 9. CDR3 amino acids: CASSDGDRILSYEQYF. In DNA, the CDR3 is TGTGCCAGCAGCGACGGGGACAGGATCCTCTCCTACGAGCAGTACTTC.

In the case of this clonotype: Germline is not matched at one junction end, which may reflect a read error. This chain uses TRBV20-1 with TRBJ1-2; D call uncertain. Per the germline V gene, CDR1 is DFQATT and CDR2 is SNEGSKA (reference sequence). This CDR3 is 14 amino acids long. The CDR3: CSASVAVSNYGYIF. DNA for the CDR3: TGCAGTGCTAGTGTGGCAGTCTCTAACTATGGCTACATCTTC.

The chain joins TRBV5-1 to TRBJ2-1, with 11 bases lining up with TRBD1. Losses at the gene ends were 7 bases for V and 4 bases for J; bases not matched to a gene: 1. Germline assignment: CDR1 SGHRS and CDR2 YFSETQ. This CDR3 has 13 amino acids. CDR3 sequence (DNA): TGCGCCAGCGGGGACAGGGGGTACAATGAGCAGTTCTTC. Amino acids: CASGDRGYNEQFF.

In its sample, this clonotype was seen a few times. The chain employs TRBV3-1 and TRBJ1-2, with D hard to call. The germline CDR1 and CDR2 sequences are LGHDT and YNNKEL (reference sequence). Trimming took 1 base from V and 1 from J, leaving 7 bases between them. This CDR3 region has 14 residues. The CDR3: CASSQGAVNYGYTF. CDR3 DNA: TGTGCCAGCAGCCAAGGTGCCGTTAACTATGGCTACACCTTC.

This clonotype was counted many times. This sequence joins TRBV4-3 and TRBJ2-3, with D perhaps matching TRBD1 or TRBD2 (5 bases each). V gave up 0 bases and J gave up 6 bases, with 13 bases separating them. CDR1 is LGHNA, CDR2 YSLEER, per germline. The CDR3 spans 15 residues. CDR3 nucleotide sequence: TGCGCCAGCAGCCAAGACAGGGACCTCTGGGATACGCAGTATTTT. This encodes CASSQDRDLWDTQYF.

On this clonotype itself: A read error is possible here, since a much larger clone lies one base away. J is TRBJ2-7 and V is TRBV10-3, with 8 bases lining up with TRBD1. The CDR3 totals 16 residues. CDR1 and CDR2 (germline): ENHRY, SYGVKD. CDR3 in DNA: TGTACCATCAGTGAGCCAATGACAGGGGTTGGGGACGAGCAGTACTTC. Its translation: CTISEPMTGVGDEQYF.

The table lists this clonotype with many counts. The chain links TRBV6-5 to TRBJ2-5; D gene uncertain. CDR1 and CDR2 (germline): MNHEY, SVGAGI. The CDR3 covers 13 residues. V lost 0 bases to trimming and J lost 5 bases, with 7 bases between them. The CDR3 DNA sequence: TGTGCCAGCAGTTACTCAGGGTCCGAGACCCAGTACTTC. Its protein is CASSYSGSETQYF.

This rearrangement joins TRBV4-1 to TRBJ1-1, with D uncertain. Germline V gene lookup returns CDR1 MGHRA and CDR2 YSYEKL. Trimming cost V 1 base and J 0 bases, with 12 bases left between them. The CDR3 is made up of 16 amino acids. The CDR3 coding sequence is TGCGCCAGCAGCCAAGGCTCGGACGGGGTGAACACTGAAGCTTTCTTT. Protein sequence: CASSQGSDGVNTEAFF.

J is TRBJ2-4 and V is TRBV20-1; D is tentatively TRBD1 or TRBD2 (6 bases each). The CDR3 is made up of 12 amino acids. V shed 5 bases and J shed 13 bases, with 18 bases lying between them. Per the germline V gene, CDR1 is DFQATT and CDR2 is SNEGSKA (reference sequence). The CDR3 here is CSAPLRGDEQYF. The CDR3 nucleotides are TGCAGTGCTCCCCTTAGGGGGGATGAGCAGTACTTC.

The genes are TRBV28 and TRBJ1-2, with TRBD1 identical over 8 bases. Germline V gene sequence: CDR1 MDHEN, CDR2 SYDVKM. V gave up 7 bases and J gave up 8 bases; unmatched junction bases: 9. The CDR3 runs to 13 residues. The CDR3 DNA sequence: TGTGCCAGCAACGGACAGGGTTTCAGGGGCTACACCTTC. Translated, it gives CASNGQGFRGYTF.

This rearrangement joins TRBV7-2 to TRBJ2-7; a weak D match, TRBD2 (6 bases). CDR1 SGHTA and CDR2 FQGNSA come from the germline V gene. The CDR3 is made up of 15 amino acids. V lost 6 bases and J lost 3, with 18 bases in between. CDR3 residues: CTSRVTGSGVYEQYF. CDR3 DNA: TGTACCAGCAGGGTGACCGGGAGTGGGGTCTACGAGCAGTACTTC.

The J gene is TRBJ2-5, the V gene TRBV27, with D hard to call. Trimming left V 4 bases short and J 1 base short, with 10 bases between. Germline CDR1 MNHEY, CDR2 SMNVEV (reference sequence). The CDR3 sequence is 14 residues long. The CDR3 sequence: CASSSGHSQETQYF. In nucleotides, the CDR3 is TGTGCCAGCAGTTCTGGGCACAGCCAAGAGACCCAGTACTTC.